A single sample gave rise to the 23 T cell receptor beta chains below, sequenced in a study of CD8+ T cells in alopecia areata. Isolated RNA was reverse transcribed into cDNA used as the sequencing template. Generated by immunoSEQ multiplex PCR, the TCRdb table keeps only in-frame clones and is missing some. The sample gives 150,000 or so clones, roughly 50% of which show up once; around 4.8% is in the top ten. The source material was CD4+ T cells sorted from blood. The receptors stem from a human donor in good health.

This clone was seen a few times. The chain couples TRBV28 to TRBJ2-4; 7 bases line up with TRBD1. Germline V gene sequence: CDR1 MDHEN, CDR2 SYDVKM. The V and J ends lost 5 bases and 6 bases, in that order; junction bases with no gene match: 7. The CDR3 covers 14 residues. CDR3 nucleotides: TGTGCCAGCAGTCTACAGGGGCTAGGAAACATTCAGTACTTC. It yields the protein CASSLQGLGNIQYF.

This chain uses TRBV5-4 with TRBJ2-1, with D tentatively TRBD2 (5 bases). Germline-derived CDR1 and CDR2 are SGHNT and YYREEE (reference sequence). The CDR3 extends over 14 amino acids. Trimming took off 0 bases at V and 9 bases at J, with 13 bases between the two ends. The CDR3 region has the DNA TGTGCCAGCAGCTTGGCGGGAAAATCGCCTGAGCAGTTCTTC. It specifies CASSLAGKSPEQFF.

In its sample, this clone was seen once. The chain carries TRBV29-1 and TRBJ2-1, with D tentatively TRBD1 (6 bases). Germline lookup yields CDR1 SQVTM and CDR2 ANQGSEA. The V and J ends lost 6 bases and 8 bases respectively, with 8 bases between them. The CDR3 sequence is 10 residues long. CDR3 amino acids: CSVQGYEQFF. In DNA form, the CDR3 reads TGCAGCGTACAGGGCTATGAGCAGTTCTTC.

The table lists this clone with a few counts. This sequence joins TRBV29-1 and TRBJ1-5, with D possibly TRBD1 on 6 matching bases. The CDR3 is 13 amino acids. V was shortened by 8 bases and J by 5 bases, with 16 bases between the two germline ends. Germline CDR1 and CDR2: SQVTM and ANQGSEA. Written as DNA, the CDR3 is TGCAGCTATGGGGGGGGGCGTCATCAGCCCCAGCATTTT. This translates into CSYGGGRHQPQHF. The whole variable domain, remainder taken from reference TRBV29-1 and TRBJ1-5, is SAVISQKPSRDICQRGTSLTIQCQVDSQVTMMFWYRQQPGQSLTLIATANQGSEATYESGFVIDKFPISRPNLTFSTLTVSNMSPEDSSIYLCSYGGGRHQPQHFGDGTRLSIL.

The chain's CDR3 is CASSEDRYGYTF. The CDR3 bases are TGTGCCAGCAGTGAAGACCGCTATGGCTACACCTTC. V usage is TRBV6-1 and J usage is TRBJ1-2; D gene uncertain. The V end lost 1 base, the J end lost 4 bases, and 4 bases lay between the germline ends. The germline V gene has CDR1 MNHNS and CDR2 SASEGT. This CDR3 has 12 residues.

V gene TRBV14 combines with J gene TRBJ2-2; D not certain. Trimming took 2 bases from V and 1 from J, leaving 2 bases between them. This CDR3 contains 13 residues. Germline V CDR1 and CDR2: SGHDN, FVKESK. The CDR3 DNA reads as TGTGCCAGCAGCCAACAGAACACCGGGGAGCTGTTTTTT. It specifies CASSQQNTGELFF.

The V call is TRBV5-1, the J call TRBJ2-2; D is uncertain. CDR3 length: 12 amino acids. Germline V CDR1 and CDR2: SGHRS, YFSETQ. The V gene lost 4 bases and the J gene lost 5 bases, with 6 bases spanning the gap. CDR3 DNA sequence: TGCGCCAGCAGCCCCGAGACCGGGGAGCTGTTTTTT. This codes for CASSPETGELFF.

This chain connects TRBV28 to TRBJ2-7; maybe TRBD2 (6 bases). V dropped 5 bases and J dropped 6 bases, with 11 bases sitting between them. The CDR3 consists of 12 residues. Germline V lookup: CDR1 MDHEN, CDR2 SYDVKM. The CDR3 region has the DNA TGTGCCAGCAGTCTCAGGCGGGGCGAGCAGTACTTC. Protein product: CASSLRRGEQYF.

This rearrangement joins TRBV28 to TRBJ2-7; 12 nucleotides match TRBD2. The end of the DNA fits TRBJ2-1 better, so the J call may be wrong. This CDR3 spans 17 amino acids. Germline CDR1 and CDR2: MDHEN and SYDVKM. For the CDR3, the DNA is TGTGCCAGCAGTCCCTGGACTAGCGGGGACTCCTACAATGAGCAGTTCTTC. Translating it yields CASSPWTSGDSYNEQFF.

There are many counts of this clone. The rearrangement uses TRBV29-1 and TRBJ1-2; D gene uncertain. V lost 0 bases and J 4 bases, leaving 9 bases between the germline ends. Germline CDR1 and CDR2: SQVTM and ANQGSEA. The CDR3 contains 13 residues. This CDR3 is CSVEDLVPYGYTF. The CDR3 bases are TGCAGCGTTGAAGATCTGGTACCCTATGGCTACACCTTC.

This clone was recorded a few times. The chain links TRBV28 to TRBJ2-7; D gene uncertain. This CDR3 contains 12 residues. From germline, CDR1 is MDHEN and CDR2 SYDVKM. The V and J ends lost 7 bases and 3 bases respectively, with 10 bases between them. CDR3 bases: TGTGCCAGCAAACCCTTCGGCTACGAGCAGTACTTC. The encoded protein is CASKPFGYEQYF. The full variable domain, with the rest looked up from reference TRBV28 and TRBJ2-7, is DVKVTQSSRYLVKRTGEKVFLECVQDMDHENMFWYRQDPGLGLRLIYFSYDVKMKEKGDIPEGYSVSREKKERFSLILESASTNQTSMYLCASKPFGYEQYFGPGTRLTVT.

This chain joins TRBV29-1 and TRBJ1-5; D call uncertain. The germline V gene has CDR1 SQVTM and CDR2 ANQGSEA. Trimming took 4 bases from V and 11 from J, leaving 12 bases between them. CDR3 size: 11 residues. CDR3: CSVVMGSAQHF. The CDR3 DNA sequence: TGCAGCGTTGTGATGGGATCAGCCCAGCATTTT.

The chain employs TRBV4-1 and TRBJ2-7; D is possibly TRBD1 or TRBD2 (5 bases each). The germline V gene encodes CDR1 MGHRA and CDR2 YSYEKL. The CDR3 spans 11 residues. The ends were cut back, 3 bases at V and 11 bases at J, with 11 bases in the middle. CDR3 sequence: CASSQSGTEYF. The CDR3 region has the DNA TGCGCCAGCAGCCAGTCAGGGACGGAGTACTTC.

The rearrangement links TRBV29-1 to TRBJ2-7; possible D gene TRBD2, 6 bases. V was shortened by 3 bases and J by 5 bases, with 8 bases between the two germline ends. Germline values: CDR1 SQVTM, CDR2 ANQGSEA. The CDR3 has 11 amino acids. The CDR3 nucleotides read TGCAGCGTTGAGCTAGCGAACGAGCAGTACTTC. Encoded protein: CSVELANEQYF.

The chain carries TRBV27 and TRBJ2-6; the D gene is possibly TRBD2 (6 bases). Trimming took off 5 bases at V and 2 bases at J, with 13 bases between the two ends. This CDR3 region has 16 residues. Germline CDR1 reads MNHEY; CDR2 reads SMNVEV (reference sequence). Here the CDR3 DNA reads TGTGCCAGCAGTGGGGGAGGCAGCGCTGGGGCCAACGTCCTGACTTTC. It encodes CASSGGGSAGANVLTF. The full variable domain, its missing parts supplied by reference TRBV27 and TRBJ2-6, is EAQVTQNPRYLITVTGKKLTVTCSQNMNHEYMSWYRQDPGLGLRQIYYSMNVEVTDKGDVPEGYKVSRKEKRNFPLILESPSPNQTSLYFCASSGGGSAGANVLTFGAGSRLTVL.

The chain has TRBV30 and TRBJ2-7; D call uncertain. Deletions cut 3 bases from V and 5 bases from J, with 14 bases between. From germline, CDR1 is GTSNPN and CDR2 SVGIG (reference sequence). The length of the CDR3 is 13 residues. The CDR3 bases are TGTGCCTGGAGAGGTCCTATACGCCACGAGCAGTACTTC. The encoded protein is CAWRGPIRHEQYF.

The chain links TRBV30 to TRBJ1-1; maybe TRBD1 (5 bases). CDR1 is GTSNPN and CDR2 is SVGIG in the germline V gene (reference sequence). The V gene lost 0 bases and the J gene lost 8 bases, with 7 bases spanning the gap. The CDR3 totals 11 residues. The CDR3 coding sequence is TGTGCCTGGAGTGTACCAGGGGAAGCTTTCTTT. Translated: CAWSVPGEAFF.

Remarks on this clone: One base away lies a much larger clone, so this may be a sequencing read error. The CDR3: CASSFAGANVLTF. The CDR3 DNA follows: TGTGCCAGCAGTTTTGCTGGGGCCAACGTCCTGACTTTC. The V call is TRBV25-1, the J call TRBJ2-6; unclear D gene. The CDR3 extends over 13 amino acids. Germline V gives CDR1 MGHDK, CDR2 SYGVNS. Trimming took off 5 bases at V and 2 bases at J, with 4 bases between the two ends.

The CDR3 region is CAISESGRSWDEQFF. In DNA form, the CDR3 reads TGTGCCATCAGTGAGAGCGGGAGGTCTTGGGATGAGCAGTTCTTC. The V and J genes are TRBV10-3 and TRBJ2-1; 9 bases line up with TRBD2. Germline V lookup: CDR1 ENHRY, CDR2 SYGVKD. This CDR3 contains 15 residues. The trim removed 2 bases at V and 8 bases at J, leaving 7 bases unmatched.

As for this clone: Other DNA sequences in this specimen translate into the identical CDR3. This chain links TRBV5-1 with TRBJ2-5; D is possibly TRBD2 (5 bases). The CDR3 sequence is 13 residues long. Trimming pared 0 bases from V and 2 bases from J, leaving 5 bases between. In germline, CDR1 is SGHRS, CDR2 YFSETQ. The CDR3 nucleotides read TGCGCCAGCAGCTTGGGAGGGCAAGAGACCCAGTACTTC. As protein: CASSLGGQETQYF.

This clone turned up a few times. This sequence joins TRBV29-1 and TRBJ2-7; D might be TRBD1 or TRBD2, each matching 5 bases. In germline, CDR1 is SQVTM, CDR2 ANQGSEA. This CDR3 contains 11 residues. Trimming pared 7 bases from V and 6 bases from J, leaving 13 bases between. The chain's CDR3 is CSARGVVEQYF. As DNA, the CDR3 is TGCAGCGCCCGAGGGGTGGTCGAGCAGTACTTC.

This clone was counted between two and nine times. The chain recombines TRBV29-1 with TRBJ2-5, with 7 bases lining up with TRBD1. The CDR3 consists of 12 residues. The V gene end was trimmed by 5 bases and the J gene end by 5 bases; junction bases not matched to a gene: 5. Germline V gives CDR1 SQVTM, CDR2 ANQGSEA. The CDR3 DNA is TGCAGCGTTAGACAGGGTGGGGAGACCCAGTACTTC. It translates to CSVRQGGETQYF.

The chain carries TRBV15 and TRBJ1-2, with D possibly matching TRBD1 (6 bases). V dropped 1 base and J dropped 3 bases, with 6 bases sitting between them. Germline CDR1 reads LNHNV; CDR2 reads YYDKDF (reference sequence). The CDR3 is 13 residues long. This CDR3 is CATSRAGDYGYTF. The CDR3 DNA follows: TGTGCCACCAGCAGAGCAGGGGACTATGGCTACACCTTC.